This T cell receptor (beta chain) was retrieved from a study of blood T cell repertoires in COVID-19. Across the whole study: COVID-19 samples collected from the United States, Italy and Spain covered acute and convalescent phases. T cells, B-cell-depleted T cells, or PBMCs supplied cDNA or gDNA.

In the authors' workflow: Nucleated cell counts were estimated from reference gene primer amplification. Only in-frame clones appear in the TCRdb table, and some are missing; sequencing was by immunoSEQ multiplex PCR. Clone size and V and J calls were adopted from that table, with D and trimming inferred from the DNA. This sample has about 200,000 clones, with 88% found just once. This clone occurred a few times. Losses at the gene ends were 5 bases for V and 3 bases for J; bases not matched to a gene: 6. The germline V gene has CDR1 LNHDA and CDR2 SQIVND (reference sequence). The CDR3 loop spans 15 amino acids.

Sequencing was done on a sample of peripheral blood. This TCR was recovered from a human donor in a cohort sampled during active COVID-19. This chain joins TRBV19 and TRBJ1-2; 10 bases are shared with TRBD1. DNA for the CDR3: TGTGCCAGTAGTTACCGGACAGGGGGGTACTATGGCTACACCTTC. Translating gives CASSYRTGGYYGYTF.